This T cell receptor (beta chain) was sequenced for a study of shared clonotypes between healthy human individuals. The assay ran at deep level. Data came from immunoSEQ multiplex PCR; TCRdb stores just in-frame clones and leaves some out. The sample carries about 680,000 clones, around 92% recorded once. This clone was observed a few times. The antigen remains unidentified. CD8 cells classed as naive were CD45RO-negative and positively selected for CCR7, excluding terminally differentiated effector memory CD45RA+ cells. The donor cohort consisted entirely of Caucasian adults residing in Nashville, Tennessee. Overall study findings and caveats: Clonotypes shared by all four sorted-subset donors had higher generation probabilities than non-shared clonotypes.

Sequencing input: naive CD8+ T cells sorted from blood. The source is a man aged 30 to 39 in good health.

CDR3 nucleotide sequence: TGTGCCAGCAGTTATGGGGGGCCCAGGAACGAGCAGTACTTC. Its translation: CASSYGGPRNEQYF. The gene calls are TRBV27 and TRBJ2-7; tentatively, D is TRBD1 or TRBD2 (6 bases each). Trimming took 4 bases from V and 5 from J, leaving 15 bases between them. The CDR3 extends over 14 amino acids. Per germline, CDR1 MNHEY and CDR2 SMNVEV (reference sequence).